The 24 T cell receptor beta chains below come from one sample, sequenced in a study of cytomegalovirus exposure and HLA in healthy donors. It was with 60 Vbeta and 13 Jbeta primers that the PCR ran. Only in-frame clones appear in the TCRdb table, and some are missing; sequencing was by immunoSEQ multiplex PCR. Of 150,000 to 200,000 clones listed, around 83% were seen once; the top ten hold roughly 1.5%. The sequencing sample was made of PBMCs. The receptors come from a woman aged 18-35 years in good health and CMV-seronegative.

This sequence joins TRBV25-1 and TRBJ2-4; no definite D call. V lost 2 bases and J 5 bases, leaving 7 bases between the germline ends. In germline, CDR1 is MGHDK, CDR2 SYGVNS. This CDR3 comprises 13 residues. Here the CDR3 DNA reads TGTGCCAGCAGTGAACAGAAAGAAAACATTCAGTACTTC. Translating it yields CASSEQKENIQYF.

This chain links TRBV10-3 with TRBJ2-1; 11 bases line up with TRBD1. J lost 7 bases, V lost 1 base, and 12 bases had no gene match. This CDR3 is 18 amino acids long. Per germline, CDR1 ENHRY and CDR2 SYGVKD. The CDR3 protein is CAISEYPFGQGAQNEQFF. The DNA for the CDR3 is TGTGCCATCAGTGAGTACCCTTTTGGACAGGGGGCTCAGAATGAGCAGTTCTTC.

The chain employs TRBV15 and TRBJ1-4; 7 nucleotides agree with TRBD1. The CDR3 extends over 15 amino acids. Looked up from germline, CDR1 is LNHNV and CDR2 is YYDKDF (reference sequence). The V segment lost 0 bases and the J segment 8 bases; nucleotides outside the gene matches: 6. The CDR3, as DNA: TGTGCCACCAGCAGAGATTACAGGGGTGGGGAAAAACTGTTTTTT. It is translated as CATSRDYRGGEKLFF.

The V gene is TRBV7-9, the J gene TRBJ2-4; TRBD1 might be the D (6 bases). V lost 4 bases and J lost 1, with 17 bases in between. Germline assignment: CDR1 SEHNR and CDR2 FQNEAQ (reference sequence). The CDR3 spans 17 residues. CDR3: CASSSQDRIWAKNIQYF. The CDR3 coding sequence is TGTGCCAGCAGCTCCCAAGACAGGATTTGGGCCAAAAACATTCAGTACTTC.

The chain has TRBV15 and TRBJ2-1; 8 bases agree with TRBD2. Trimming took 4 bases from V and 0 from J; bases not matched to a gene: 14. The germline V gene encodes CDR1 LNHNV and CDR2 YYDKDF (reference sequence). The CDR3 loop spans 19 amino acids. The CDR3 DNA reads TGTGCCACCAGCAACCCGGGGGGGGAGAGCGGGAGCTCCTACAATGAGCAGTTCTTC. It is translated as CATSNPGGESGSSYNEQFF.

Here the CDR3 reads CASSYSQGTYEQYF. The CDR3 DNA follows: TGTGCCAGCAGTTACTCGCAGGGAACCTACGAGCAGTACTTC. This chain uses TRBV6-5 with TRBJ2-7; possibly TRBD1 for D (5 bases). The V end was cut by 0 bases, the J end by 2 bases, with 8 bases between. Germline CDR1 and CDR2: MNHEY and SVGAGI. CDR3 length equals 14 residues.

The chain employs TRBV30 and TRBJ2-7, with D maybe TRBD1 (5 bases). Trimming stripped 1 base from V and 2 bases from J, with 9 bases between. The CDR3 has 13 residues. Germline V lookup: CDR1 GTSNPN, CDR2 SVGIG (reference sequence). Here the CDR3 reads CAWSDPTAYEQYF. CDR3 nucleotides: TGTGCCTGGAGTGATCCGACAGCCTACGAGCAGTACTTC.

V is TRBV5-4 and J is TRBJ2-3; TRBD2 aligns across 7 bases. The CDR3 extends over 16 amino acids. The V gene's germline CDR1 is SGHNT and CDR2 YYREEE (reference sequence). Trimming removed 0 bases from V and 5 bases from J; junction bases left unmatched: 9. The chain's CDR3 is CASSLAGVGGGDTQYF. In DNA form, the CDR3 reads TGTGCCAGCAGCTTGGCCGGGGTGGGGGGGGGAGATACGCAGTATTTT.

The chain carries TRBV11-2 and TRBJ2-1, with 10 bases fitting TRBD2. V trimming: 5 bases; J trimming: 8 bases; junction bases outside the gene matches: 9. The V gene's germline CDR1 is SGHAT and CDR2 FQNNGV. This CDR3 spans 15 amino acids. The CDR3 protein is CASSPVIAGGDEQFF. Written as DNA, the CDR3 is TGTGCCAGCAGCCCCGTAATAGCGGGAGGCGATGAGCAGTTCTTC.

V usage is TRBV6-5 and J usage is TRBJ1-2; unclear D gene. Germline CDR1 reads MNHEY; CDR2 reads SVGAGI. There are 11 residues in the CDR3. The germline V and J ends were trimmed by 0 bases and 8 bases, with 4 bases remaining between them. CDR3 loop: CASSYSLGYTF. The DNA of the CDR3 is TGTGCCAGCAGTTACTCTTTAGGCTACACCTTC.

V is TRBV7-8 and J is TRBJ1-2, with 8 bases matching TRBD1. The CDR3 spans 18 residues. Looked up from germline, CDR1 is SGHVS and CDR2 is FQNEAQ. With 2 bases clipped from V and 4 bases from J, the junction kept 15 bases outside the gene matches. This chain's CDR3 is CASSLPRDRSNMGYGYTF. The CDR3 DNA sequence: TGTGCCAGCAGCTTACCCAGGGACAGGAGTAACATGGGCTATGGCTACACCTTC.

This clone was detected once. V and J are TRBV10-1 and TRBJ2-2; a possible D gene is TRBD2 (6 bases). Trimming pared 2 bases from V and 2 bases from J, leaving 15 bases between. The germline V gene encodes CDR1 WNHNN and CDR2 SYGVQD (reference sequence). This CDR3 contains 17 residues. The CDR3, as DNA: TGCGCCAGCAGTGAGAGCAAGCGGGCTATTAACACCGGGGAGCTGTTTTTT. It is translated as CASSESKRAINTGELFF.

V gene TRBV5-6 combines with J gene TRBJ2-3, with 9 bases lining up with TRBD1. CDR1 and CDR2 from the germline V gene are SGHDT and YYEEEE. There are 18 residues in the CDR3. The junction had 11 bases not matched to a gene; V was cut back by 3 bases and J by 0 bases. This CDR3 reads CASSYSTGGPSSTDTQYF. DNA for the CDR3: TGTGCCAGCAGCTACTCGACAGGGGGTCCTTCTAGCACAGATACGCAGTATTTT.

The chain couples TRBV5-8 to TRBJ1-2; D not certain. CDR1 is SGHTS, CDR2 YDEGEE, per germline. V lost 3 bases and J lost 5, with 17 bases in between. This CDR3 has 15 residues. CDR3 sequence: CASSYWAGFRYGYTF. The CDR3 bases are TGTGCCAGCAGCTACTGGGCGGGCTTTAGATATGGCTACACCTTC.

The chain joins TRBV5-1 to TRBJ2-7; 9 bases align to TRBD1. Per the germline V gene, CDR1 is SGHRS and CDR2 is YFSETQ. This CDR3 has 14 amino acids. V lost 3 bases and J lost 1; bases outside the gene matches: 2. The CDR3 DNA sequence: TGCGCCAGCAGCTGGGGACAGGGATCCTACGAGCAGTACTTC. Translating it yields CASSWGQGSYEQYF.

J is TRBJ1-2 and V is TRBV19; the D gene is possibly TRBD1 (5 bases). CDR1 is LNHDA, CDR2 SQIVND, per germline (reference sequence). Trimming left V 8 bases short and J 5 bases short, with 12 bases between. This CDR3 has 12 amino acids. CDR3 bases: TGTGCCAGTCGCGCAGGACATTATGGCTACACCTTC. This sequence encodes CASRAGHYGYTF.

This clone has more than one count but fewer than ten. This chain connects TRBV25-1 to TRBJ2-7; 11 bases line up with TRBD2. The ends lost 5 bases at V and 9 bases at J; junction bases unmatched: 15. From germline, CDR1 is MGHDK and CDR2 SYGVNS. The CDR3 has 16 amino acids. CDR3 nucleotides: TGTGCCAGCAGTCGAGAACTAGCGGGAGAACCGGGGTGGCAGTACTTC. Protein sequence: CASSRELAGEPGWQYF.

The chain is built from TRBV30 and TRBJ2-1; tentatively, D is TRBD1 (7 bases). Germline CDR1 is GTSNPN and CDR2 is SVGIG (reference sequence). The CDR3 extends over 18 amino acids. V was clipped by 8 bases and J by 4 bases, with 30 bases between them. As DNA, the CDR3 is TGTGCCAGCGACAGGGACTTTCCCACGGGTACGCCTTACAATGAGCAGTTCTTC. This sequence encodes CASDRDFPTGTPYNEQFF.

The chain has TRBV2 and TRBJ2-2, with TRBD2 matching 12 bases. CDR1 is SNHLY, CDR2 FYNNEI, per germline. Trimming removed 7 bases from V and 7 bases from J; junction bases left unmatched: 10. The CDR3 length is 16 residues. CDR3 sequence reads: CASMATSGSYDGELFF. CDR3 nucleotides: TGTGCCAGCATGGCGACTAGCGGGAGTTATGACGGGGAGCTGTTTTTT.

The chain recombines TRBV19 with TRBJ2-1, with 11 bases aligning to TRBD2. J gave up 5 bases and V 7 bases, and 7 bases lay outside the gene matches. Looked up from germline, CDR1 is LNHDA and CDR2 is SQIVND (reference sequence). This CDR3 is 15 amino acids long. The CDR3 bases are TGTGCCAGTAAATGGGGACTAGCGGCCAACAATGAGCAGTTCTTC. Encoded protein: CASKWGLAANNEQFF.

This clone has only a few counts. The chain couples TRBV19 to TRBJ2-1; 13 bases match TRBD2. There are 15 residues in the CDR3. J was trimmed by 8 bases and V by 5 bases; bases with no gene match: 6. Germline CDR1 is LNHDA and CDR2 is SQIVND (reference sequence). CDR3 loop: CASSPLAGGPDEQFF. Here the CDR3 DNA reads TGTGCCAGTAGTCCACTAGCGGGAGGGCCGGATGAGCAGTTCTTC.

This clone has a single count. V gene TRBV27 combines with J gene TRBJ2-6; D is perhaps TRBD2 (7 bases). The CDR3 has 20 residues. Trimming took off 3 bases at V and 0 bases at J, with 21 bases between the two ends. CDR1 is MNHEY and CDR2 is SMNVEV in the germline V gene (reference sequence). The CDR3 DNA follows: TGTGCCAGCAGTTTTAGGGGGGGGGTAGGGGAGTCCTCTGGGGCCAACGTCCTGACTTTC. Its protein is CASSFRGGVGESSGANVLTF. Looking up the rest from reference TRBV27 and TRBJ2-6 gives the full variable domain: EAQVTQNPRYLITVTGKKLTVTCSQNMNHEYMSWYRQDPGLGLRQIYYSMNVEVTDKGDVPEGYKVSRKEKRNFPLILESPSPNQTSLYFCASSFRGGVGESSGANVLTFGAGSRLTVL.

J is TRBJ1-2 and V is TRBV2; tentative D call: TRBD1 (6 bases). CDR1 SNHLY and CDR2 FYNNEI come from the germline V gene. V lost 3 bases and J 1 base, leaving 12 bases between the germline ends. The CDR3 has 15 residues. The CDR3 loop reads CASSEGDRINYGYTF. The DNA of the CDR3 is TGTGCCAGCAGTGAGGGAGACAGGATTAACTATGGCTACACCTTC.

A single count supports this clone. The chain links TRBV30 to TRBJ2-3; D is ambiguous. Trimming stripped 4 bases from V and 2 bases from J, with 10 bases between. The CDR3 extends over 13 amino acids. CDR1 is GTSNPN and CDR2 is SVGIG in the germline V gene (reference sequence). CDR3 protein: CAWMAGTTDTQYF. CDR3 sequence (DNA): TGTGCCTGGATGGCAGGAACCACAGATACGCAGTATTTT. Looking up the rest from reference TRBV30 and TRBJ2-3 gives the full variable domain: SQTIHQWPATLVQPVGSPLSLECTVEGTSNPNLYWYRQAAGRGLQLLFYSVGIGQISSEVPQNLSASRPQDRQFILSSKKLLLSDSGFYLCAWMAGTTDTQYFGPGTRLTVL.